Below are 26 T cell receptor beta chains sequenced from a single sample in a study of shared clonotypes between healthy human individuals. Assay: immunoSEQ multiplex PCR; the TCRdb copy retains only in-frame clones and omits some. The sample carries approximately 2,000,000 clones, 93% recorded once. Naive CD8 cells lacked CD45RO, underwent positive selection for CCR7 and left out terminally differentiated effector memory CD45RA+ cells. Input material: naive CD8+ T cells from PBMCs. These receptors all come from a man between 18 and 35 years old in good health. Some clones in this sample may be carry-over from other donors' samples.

The DNA of the CDR3 is TGTGCCAGCAGTGGCTTTTTTCCGGGGAGCTCCTACGAGCAGTACTTC. Translated: CASSGFFPGSSYEQYF. The gene calls are TRBV2 and TRBJ2-7; TRBD2 might be the D (5 bases). The CDR3 totals 16 residues. Trimming cost V 4 bases and J 0 bases, with 16 bases left between them. Germline CDR1 SNHLY, CDR2 FYNNEI.

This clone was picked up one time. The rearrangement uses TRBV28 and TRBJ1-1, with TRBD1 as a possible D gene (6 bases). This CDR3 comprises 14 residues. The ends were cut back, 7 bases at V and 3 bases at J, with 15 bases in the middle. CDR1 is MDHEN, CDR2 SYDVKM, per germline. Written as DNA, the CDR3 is TGTGCCAGCACCCCCGGGAACAGGGACACTGAAGCTTTCTTT. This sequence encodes CASTPGNRDTEAFF. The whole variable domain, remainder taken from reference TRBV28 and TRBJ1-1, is DVKVTQSSRYLVKRTGEKVFLECVQDMDHENMFWYRQDPGLGLRLIYFSYDVKMKEKGDIPEGYSVSREKKERFSLILESASTNQTSMYLCASTPGNRDTEAFFGQGTRLTVV.

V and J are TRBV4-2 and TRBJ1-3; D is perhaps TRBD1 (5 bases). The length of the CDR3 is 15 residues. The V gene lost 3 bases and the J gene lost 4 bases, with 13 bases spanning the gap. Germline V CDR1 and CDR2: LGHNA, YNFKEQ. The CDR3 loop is CASSQGRGWGNTIYF. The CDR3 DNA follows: TGTGCCAGCAGCCAGGGACGGGGATGGGGAAACACCATATATTTT.

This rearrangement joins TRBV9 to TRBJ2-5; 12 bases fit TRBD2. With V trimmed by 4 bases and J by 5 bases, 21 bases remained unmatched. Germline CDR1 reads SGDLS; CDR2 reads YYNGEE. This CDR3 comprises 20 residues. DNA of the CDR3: TGTGCCAGCAGCCGGAAAAGGGGTGCTAGCGGGAGGGGGAGTAGCGAGACCCAGTACTTC. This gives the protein CASSRKRGASGRGSSETQYF.

DNA of the CDR3: TGTGCCAGCCTTTTAGAGGGCAGCCTCATGAACACTGAAGCTTTCTTT. This encodes CASLLEGSLMNTEAFF. This rearrangement joins TRBV7-9 to TRBJ1-1; D is ambiguous. Trimming cost V 8 bases and J 0 bases, with 19 bases left between them. Germline V gives CDR1 SEHNR, CDR2 FQNEAQ (reference sequence). The length of the CDR3 is 16 residues.

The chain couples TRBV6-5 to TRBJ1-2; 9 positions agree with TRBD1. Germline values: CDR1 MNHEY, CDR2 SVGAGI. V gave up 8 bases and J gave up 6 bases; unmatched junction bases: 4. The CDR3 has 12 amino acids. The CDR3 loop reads CASWDRVDGYTF. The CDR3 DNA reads TGTGCCAGCTGGGACAGGGTGGATGGCTACACCTTC.

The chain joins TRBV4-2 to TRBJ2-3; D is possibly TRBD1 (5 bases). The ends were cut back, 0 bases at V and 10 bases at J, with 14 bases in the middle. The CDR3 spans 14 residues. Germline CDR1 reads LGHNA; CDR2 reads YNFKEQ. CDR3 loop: CASSQDYGALAQYF. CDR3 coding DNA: TGTGCCAGCAGCCAAGATTATGGGGCTCTGGCGCAGTATTTT.

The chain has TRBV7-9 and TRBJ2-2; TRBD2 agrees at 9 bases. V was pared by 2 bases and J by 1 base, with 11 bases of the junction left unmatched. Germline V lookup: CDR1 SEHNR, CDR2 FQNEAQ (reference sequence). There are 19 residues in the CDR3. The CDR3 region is CASSLPGGRTSENTGELFF. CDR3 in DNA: TGTGCCAGCAGCTTACCCGGGGGTCGGACTAGCGAGAACACCGGGGAGCTGTTTTTT.

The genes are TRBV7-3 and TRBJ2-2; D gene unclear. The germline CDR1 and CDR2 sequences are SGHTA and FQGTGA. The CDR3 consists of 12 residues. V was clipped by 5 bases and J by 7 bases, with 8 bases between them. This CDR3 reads CASSPTFGELFF. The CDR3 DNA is TGTGCCAGCAGCCCAACGTTCGGGGAGCTGTTTTTT.

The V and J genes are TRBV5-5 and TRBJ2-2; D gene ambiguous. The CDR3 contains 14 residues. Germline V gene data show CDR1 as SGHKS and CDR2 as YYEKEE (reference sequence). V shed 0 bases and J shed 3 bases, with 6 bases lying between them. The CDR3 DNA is TGTGCCAGCAGCTTGGCTTCCGACACCGGGGAGCTGTTTTTT. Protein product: CASSLASDTGELFF.

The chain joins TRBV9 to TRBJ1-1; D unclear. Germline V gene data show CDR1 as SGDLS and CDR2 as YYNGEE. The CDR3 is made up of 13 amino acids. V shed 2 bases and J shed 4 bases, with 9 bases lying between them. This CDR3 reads CASSVNLGTEAFF. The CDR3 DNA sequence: TGTGCCAGCAGCGTTAATTTGGGCACTGAAGCTTTCTTT.

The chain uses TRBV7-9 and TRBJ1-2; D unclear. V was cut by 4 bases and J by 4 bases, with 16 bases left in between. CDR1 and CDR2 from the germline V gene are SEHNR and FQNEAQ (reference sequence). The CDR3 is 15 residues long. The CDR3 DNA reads TGTGCCAGCAGCTCCTCGATTCCAGGTGTCTATGGCTACACCTTC. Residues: CASSSSIPGVYGYTF.

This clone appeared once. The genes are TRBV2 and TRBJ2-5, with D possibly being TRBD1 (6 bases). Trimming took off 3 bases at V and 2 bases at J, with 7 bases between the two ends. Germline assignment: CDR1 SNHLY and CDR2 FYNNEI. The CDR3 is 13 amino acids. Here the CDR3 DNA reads TGTGCCAGCAGTGACAGGGGTCAAGAGACCCAGTACTTC. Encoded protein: CASSDRGQETQYF. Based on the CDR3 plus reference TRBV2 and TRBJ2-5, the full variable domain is EPEVTQTPSHQVTQMGQEVILRCVPISNHLYFYWYRQILGQKVEFLVSFYNNEISEKSEIFDDQFSVERPDGSNFTLKIRSTKLEDSAMYFCASSDRGQETQYFGPGTRLLVL.

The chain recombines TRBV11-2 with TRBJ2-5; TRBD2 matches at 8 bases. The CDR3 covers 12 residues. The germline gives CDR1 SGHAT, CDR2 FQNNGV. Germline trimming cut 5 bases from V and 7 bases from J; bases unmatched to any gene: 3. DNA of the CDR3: TGTGCCAGCAGCCCGGGAGGGGCGACCCAGTACTTC. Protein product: CASSPGGATQYF.

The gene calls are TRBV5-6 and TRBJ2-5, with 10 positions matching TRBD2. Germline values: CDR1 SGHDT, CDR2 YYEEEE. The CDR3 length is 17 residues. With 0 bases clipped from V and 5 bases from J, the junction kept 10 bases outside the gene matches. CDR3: CASSLASGLAGVETQYF. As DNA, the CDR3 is TGTGCCAGCAGCTTGGCCTCGGGGCTAGCGGGAGTCGAGACCCAGTACTTC.

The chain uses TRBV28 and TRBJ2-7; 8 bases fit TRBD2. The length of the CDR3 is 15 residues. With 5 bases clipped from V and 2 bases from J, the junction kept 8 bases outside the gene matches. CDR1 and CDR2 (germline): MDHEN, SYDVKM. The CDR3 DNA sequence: TGTGCCAGCAGTGCCCGACTAGCGCTAACCTACGAGCAGTACTTC. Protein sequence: CASSARLALTYEQYF.

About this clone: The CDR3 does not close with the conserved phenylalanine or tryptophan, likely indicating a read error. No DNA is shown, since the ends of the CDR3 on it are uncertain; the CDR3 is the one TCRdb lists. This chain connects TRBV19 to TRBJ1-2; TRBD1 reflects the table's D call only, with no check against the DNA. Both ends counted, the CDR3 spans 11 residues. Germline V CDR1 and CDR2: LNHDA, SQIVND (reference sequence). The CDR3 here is CASSIGLVTVV.

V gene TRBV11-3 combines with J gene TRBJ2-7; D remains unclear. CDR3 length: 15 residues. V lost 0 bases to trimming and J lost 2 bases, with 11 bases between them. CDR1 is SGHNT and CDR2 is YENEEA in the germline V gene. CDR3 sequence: CASSLDGNLAYEQYF. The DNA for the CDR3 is TGTGCCAGCAGCTTAGATGGCAATCTTGCCTACGAGCAGTACTTC.

CDR3 sequence reads: CASSFLGPSKNIQYF. The CDR3 nucleotides read TGTGCCAGCAGCTTCTTGGGGCCTAGCAAAAACATTCAGTACTTC. The chain combines TRBV7-2 with TRBJ2-4; possibly TRBD1 for D (5 bases). The CDR3 runs 15 residues. Trimming took off 3 bases at V and 3 bases at J, with 12 bases between the two ends. Per germline, CDR1 SGHTA and CDR2 FQGNSA.

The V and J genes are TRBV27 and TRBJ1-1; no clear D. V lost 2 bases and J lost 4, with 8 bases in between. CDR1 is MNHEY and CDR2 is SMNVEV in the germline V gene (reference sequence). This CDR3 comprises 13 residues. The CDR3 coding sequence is TGTGCCAGCAGTTTAGGGTGGACCACTGAAGCTTTCTTT. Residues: CASSLGWTTEAFF.

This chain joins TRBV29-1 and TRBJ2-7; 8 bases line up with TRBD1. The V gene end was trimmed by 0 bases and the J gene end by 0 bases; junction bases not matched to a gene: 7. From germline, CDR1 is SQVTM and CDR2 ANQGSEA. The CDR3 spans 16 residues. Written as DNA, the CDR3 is TGCAGCGTTGAAGATCCAGGGACAGGAAACTCCTACGAGCAGTACTTC. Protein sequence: CSVEDPGTGNSYEQYF.

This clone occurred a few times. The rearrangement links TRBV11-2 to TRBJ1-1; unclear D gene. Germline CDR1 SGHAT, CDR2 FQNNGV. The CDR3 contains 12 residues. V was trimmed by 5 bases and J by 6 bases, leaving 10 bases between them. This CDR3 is CASSRRTPEAFF. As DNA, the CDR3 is TGTGCCAGCAGCCGACGGACCCCTGAAGCTTTCTTT.

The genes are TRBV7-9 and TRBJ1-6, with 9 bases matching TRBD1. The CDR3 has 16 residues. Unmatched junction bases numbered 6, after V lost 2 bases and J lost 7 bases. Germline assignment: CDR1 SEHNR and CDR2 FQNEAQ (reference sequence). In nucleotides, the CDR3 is TGTGCCAGCAGCTTACCCGGACAGGGGATAAATTCACCCCTCCACTTT. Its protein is CASSLPGQGINSPLHF.

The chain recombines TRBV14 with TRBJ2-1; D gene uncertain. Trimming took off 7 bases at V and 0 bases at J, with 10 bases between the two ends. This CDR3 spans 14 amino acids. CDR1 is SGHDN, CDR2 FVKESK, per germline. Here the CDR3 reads CASMQGHSYNEQFF. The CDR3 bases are TGTGCCAGCATGCAAGGGCACTCCTACAATGAGCAGTTCTTC. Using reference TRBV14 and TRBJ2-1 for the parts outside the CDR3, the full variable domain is EAGVTQFPSHSVIEKGQTVTLRCDPISGHDNLYWYRRVMGKEIKFLLHFVKESKQDESGMPNNRFLAERTGGTYSTLKVQPAELEDSGVYFCASMQGHSYNEQFFGPGTRLTVL.

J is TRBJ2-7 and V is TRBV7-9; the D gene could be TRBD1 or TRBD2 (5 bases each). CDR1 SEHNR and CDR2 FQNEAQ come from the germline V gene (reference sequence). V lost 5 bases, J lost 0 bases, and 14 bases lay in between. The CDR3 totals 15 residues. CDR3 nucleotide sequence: TGTGCCAGCAGCGCCCGGGACCTTAGCTCCTACGAGCAGTACTTC. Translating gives CASSARDLSSYEQYF.

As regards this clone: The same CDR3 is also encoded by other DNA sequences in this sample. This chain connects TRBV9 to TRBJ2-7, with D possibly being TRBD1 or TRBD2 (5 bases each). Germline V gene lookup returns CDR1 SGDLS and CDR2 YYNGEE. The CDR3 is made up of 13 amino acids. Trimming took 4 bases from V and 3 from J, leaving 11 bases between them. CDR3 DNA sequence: TGTGCCAGCAGCTCTGGGGGTGGCTACGAGCAGTACTTC. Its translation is CASSSGGGYEQYF.